Shown below are 31 T cell receptor beta chains from a single sample sequenced in a study of blood T cell repertoires in COVID-19. Sequenced by immunoSEQ multiplex PCR; TCRdb stores in-frame clones only, minus some. The data hold 400,000 or so clones, with over 75% observed a single time. Input material: PBMCs or T cells enriched from blood (not recorded which). The receptors shown here come from a man aged 40-49 years in a cohort exposed to, infected with or recovered from COVID-19 (not recorded which).

CDR3 bases: TGTGCCAGCAGCCAACCGGGGGATGGTCAGCCCCAGCATTTT. Encoded protein: CASSQPGDGQPQHF. The V and J genes are TRBV3-1 (or the pseudogene TRBV3-2) and TRBJ1-5; tentative D call: TRBD1 (5 bases). CDR1 is LGHDT and CDR2 is YNNKEL in the germline V gene (reference sequence). This CDR3 is 14 amino acids long. With 2 bases removed from V and 6 bases from J, the gap between germline ends came to 11 bases.

This clone was picked up one time. The chain joins TRBV6-6 to TRBJ1-4; weak D call: TRBD1 (5 bases). The CDR3 spans 16 residues. Germline assignment: CDR1 MNHNY and CDR2 SVGAGI (reference sequence). Deletions cut 5 bases from V and 0 bases from J, with 13 bases between. The DNA for the CDR3 is TGTGCCAGCAGTCTGGGGCAGACTGCAACTAATGAAAAACTGTTTTTT. Translation: CASSLGQTATNEKLFF.

The J gene is TRBJ1-1, the V gene TRBV5-1; a weak D match, TRBD1 (5 bases). The length of the CDR3 is 15 residues. The germline gives CDR1 SGHRS, CDR2 YFSETQ. Trimming took 4 bases from V and 4 from J, leaving 17 bases between them. CDR3 coding DNA: TGCGCCAGCAGCCTTAAAGGGACTAGGGGCACTGAAGCTTTCTTT. It encodes CASSLKGTRGTEAFF.

The rearrangement uses TRBV9 and TRBJ2-5, with 9 bases matching TRBD2. The V gene end was trimmed by 0 bases and the J gene end by 5 bases; junction bases not matched to a gene: 8. This CDR3 contains 16 residues. Germline values: CDR1 SGDLS, CDR2 YYNGEE. The CDR3 DNA sequence: TGTGCCAGCAGCGTAGCGTCAACTAGCGGGCTCGAGACCCAGTACTTC. Translation: CASSVASTSGLETQYF.

A single count supports this clone. The chain is built from TRBV5-1 and TRBJ1-6; 10 bases are a match to TRBD1. After removal of 4 bases from V and 5 bases from J, the junction contained 3 bases not matched to a gene. CDR1 and CDR2 from the germline V gene are SGHRS and YFSETQ. The CDR3 runs to 15 residues. The CDR3 DNA reads TGCGCCAGCAGCAGAGGGACAGGGGATAATTCACCCCTCCACTTT. Translated: CASSRGTGDNSPLHF.

This chain joins TRBV2 and TRBJ2-1; 10 positions match TRBD2. The V and J ends lost 5 bases and 8 bases, in that order; junction bases with no gene match: 6. Germline V lookup: CDR1 SNHLY, CDR2 FYNNEI. The CDR3 contains 14 residues. CDR3 nucleotide sequence: TGTGCCAGCAGTCCTAGCGGGAGAAATGATGAGCAGTTCTTC. Translated: CASSPSGRNDEQFF.

This rearrangement joins TRBV19 to TRBJ1-5; 12 bases line up with TRBD1. The germline CDR1 and CDR2 sequences are LNHDA and SQIVND (reference sequence). This CDR3 has 17 residues. After removal of 6 bases from V and 4 bases from J, the junction contained 10 bases not matched to a gene. CDR3 residues: CASSPGTGGSWNQPQHF. The CDR3 DNA follows: TGTGCCAGTAGCCCCGGGACAGGGGGCTCTTGGAATCAGCCCCAGCATTTT.

Remarks on this clone: In the same sample, other DNA sequences code for this CDR3. This sequence joins TRBV6-5 and TRBJ2-7, with 9 bases fitting TRBD1. The CDR3 sequence is 15 residues long. Germline lookup yields CDR1 MNHEY and CDR2 SVGAGI. V trimming: 8 bases; J trimming: 3 bases; junction bases outside the gene matches: 11. The CDR3 DNA reads TGTGCCAGCTCTCGTACCGGGACAGGGAGCTACGAGCAGTACTTC. Residues: CASSRTGTGSYEQYF.

A few counts support this clone. V usage is TRBV2 and J usage is TRBJ2-7; the D gene is possibly TRBD2 (6 bases). This CDR3 contains 16 residues. Germline assignment: CDR1 SNHLY and CDR2 FYNNEI. Deletions cut 1 base from V and 5 bases from J, with 18 bases between. The CDR3 nucleotides read TGTGCCAGCAGTGAAGGGGTCCGGCCCCGGGAGAACGAGCAGTACTTC. Residues: CASSEGVRPRENEQYF.

The chain couples TRBV28 to TRBJ1-6; 7 bases fit TRBD1. The trim removed 8 bases at V and 4 bases at J, leaving 8 bases unmatched. CDR1 is MDHEN, CDR2 SYDVKM, per germline. The CDR3 loop spans 15 amino acids. CDR3 region: CASFRGSDYNSPLHF. The CDR3, as DNA: TGTGCCAGCTTCAGGGGGTCTGATTATAATTCACCCCTCCACTTT.

The gene calls are TRBV2 and TRBJ2-7, with D unresolved. V shed 4 bases and J shed 0 bases, with 10 bases lying between them. From germline, CDR1 is SNHLY and CDR2 FYNNEI. This CDR3 spans 14 amino acids. The CDR3 bases are TGTGCCAGCAGTGGAGACGGAGTCTCCTACGAGCAGTACTTC. Translated: CASSGDGVSYEQYF. The full variable domain, in which reference TRBV2 and TRBJ2-7 provide the parts outside the CDR3, is EPEVTQTPSHQVTQMGQEVILRCVPISNHLYFYWYRQILGQKVEFLVSFYNNEISEKSEIFDDQFSVERPDGSNFTLKIRSTKLEDSAMYFCASSGDGVSYEQYFGPGTRLTVT.

The chain is built from TRBV18 and TRBJ1-3; the D is unclear. V was trimmed by 3 bases and J by 0 bases, leaving 15 bases between them. The CDR3 spans 17 residues. CDR1 KGHSH and CDR2 LQKENI come from the germline V gene. The CDR3 region has the DNA TGTGCCAGCTCACCCGGATCACAGTCTAACTCTGGAAACACCATATATTTT. Protein sequence: CASSPGSQSNSGNTIYF.

This chain uses TRBV9 with TRBJ1-2; 9 nucleotides line up with TRBD1. Per germline, CDR1 SGDLS and CDR2 YYNGEE. This CDR3 contains 22 residues. Unmatched junction bases numbered 27, after V lost 3 bases and J lost 3 bases. The CDR3 sequence: CASSENGGAFEDRGDFYYGYTF. The DNA of the CDR3 is TGTGCCAGCAGCGAGAATGGAGGGGCGTTCGAGGACAGGGGCGATTTTTACTATGGCTACACCTTC.

The J gene is TRBJ2-1, the V gene TRBV15; 9 nucleotides line up with TRBD2. This CDR3 is 17 amino acids long. V lost 0 bases and J lost 10; bases outside the gene matches: 13. Per the germline V gene, CDR1 is LNHNV and CDR2 is YYDKDF (reference sequence). CDR3 region: CATSREFSGSHRREQFF. The CDR3 region has the DNA TGTGCCACCAGCAGAGAGTTTAGCGGGAGTCACCGCCGGGAGCAGTTCTTC.

The chain combines TRBV3-1 (or the pseudogene TRBV3-2) with TRBJ1-6; 7 nucleotides agree with TRBD1. CDR1 and CDR2 (germline): LGHDT, YNNKEL (reference sequence). The CDR3 is made up of 14 amino acids. Trimming took 4 bases from V and 10 from J; bases not matched to a gene: 7. The CDR3 coding sequence is TGTGCCAGCAGCCTCGACAGGGTTTACTCACCCCTCCACTTT. Its translation: CASSLDRVYSPLHF.

The chain carries TRBV27 and TRBJ2-3, with 7 positions matching TRBD1. V trimming: 10 bases; J trimming: 4 bases; junction bases outside the gene matches: 8. Germline lookup yields CDR1 MNHEY and CDR2 SMNVEV (reference sequence). This CDR3 spans 13 amino acids. The CDR3 spells CATRQGFPDTQYF. The CDR3 DNA sequence: TGTGCCACCAGACAGGGTTTCCCAGATACGCAGTATTTT.

The genes are TRBV2 and TRBJ2-1; 11 positions match TRBD2. Germline CDR1 reads SNHLY; CDR2 reads FYNNEI. Unmatched junction bases numbered 9, after V lost 6 bases and J lost 8 bases. This CDR3 comprises 15 residues. CDR3 sequence (DNA): TGTGCCAGCAGCCGGATGACTAGCGGGATCGATGAGCAGTTCTTC. Translation gives CASSRMTSGIDEQFF. The full variable domain, its missing parts supplied by reference TRBV2 and TRBJ2-1, is EPEVTQTPSHQVTQMGQEVILRCVPISNHLYFYWYRQILGQKVEFLVSFYNNEISEKSEIFDDQFSVERPDGSNFTLKIRSTKLEDSAMYFCASSRMTSGIDEQFFGPGTRLTVL.

The chain recombines TRBV7-8 with TRBJ2-3; the D is unclear. The CDR3 contains 14 residues. Trimming cost V 4 bases and J 2 bases, with 10 bases left between them. CDR1 SGHVS and CDR2 FQNEAQ come from the germline V gene. CDR3 DNA sequence: TGTGCCAGCAGCTCGACCAGACTCACAGATACGCAGTATTTT. Amino acids: CASSSTRLTDTQYF.

The CDR3 DNA follows: TGTGCCATGGGACTAGCGGGAGGCAATGAGCAGTTCTTC. This encodes CAMGLAGGNEQFF. This chain links TRBV10-3 with TRBJ2-1; 15 bases agree with TRBD2. The junction had 0 bases not matched to a gene; V was cut back by 9 bases and J by 6 bases. The germline CDR1 and CDR2 sequences are ENHRY and SYGVKD. The CDR3 extends over 13 amino acids.

The J gene is TRBJ1-1, the V gene TRBV28; D is uncertain. Germline CDR1 reads MDHEN; CDR2 reads SYDVKM. The CDR3 is 12 amino acids. V shed 5 bases and J shed 3 bases, with 7 bases lying between them. CDR3 sequence: CASSVAYTEAFF. For the CDR3, the DNA is TGTGCCAGCAGTGTAGCGTACACTGAAGCTTTCTTT.

The rearrangement uses TRBV19 and TRBJ2-4, with TRBD2 matching 9 bases. CDR3 size: 18 residues. The germline CDR1 and CDR2 sequences are LNHDA and SQIVND (reference sequence). V lost 2 bases and J lost 0; bases outside the gene matches: 8. The CDR3 region is CASSIRLAGNVAKNIQYF. CDR3 bases: TGTGCCAGTAGTATACGCCTAGCGGGAAATGTAGCCAAAAACATTCAGTACTTC.

The genes are TRBV27 and TRBJ2-5; TRBD1 agrees at 9 bases. Looked up from germline, CDR1 is MNHEY and CDR2 is SMNVEV (reference sequence). This CDR3 is built from 17 residues. Germline trimming cut 0 bases from V and 4 bases from J; bases unmatched to any gene: 9. The CDR3 nucleotides read TGTGCCAGCAGTTTATCTGCGTACCGGGACAGGGTAGAGACCCAGTACTTC. Protein sequence: CASSLSAYRDRVETQYF.

V usage is TRBV10-2 and J usage is TRBJ2-3; no definite D call. CDR1 and CDR2 from the germline V gene are WSHSY and SAAADI. The CDR3 contains 16 residues. V was clipped by 0 bases and J by 2 bases, with 12 bases between them. DNA for the CDR3: TGCGCCAGCAGTGAGTCGTACGGCACTACCACAGATACGCAGTATTTT. Translated, it gives CASSESYGTTTDTQYF.

The chain uses TRBV11-2 and TRBJ2-1; D gene unclear. CDR3 length: 12 amino acids. The germline V and J ends were trimmed by 0 bases and 12 bases, with 9 bases remaining between them. The germline CDR1 and CDR2 sequences are SGHAT and FQNNGV. Here the CDR3 DNA reads TGTGCCAGCAGCTTAGATCGAGTGATGCAGTTCTTC. Translation: CASSLDRVMQFF.

The rearrangement links TRBV3-1 (or the pseudogene TRBV3-2) to TRBJ1-2, with 7 bases aligning to TRBD1. The V gene end was trimmed by 0 bases and the J gene end by 4 bases; junction bases not matched to a gene: 5. CDR3 length: 15 amino acids. CDR1 and CDR2 (germline): LGHDT, YNNKEL (reference sequence). In nucleotides, the CDR3 is TGTGCCAGCAGCCAAGACAGGGGGAAGGGCTATGGCTACACCTTC. This sequence encodes CASSQDRGKGYGYTF.

In this sample, this clone turned up a few times. The chain carries TRBV7-2 and TRBJ2-1, with 7 nucleotides matching TRBD2. The CDR3 consists of 13 residues. Germline V gives CDR1 SGHTA, CDR2 FQGNSA. V gave up 5 bases and J gave up 13 bases; unmatched junction bases: 11. The CDR3 sequence is CASSPSPGLTQFF. CDR3 DNA: TGTGCCAGCAGCCCTTCTCCGGGACTAACCCAGTTCTTC. Full variable domain (rest looked up from reference TRBV7-2 and TRBJ2-1): GAGVSQSPSNKVTEKGKDVELRCDPISGHTALYWYRQSLGQGLEFLIYFQGNSAPDKSGLPSDRFSAERTGGSVSTLTIQRTQQEDSAVYLCASSPSPGLTQFFGPGTRLTVL.

The chain has TRBV9 and TRBJ1-5; TRBD1 is a possible D gene (5 bases). This CDR3 contains 15 residues. Germline CDR1 reads SGDLS; CDR2 reads YYNGEE. V shed 0 bases and J shed 4 bases, with 11 bases lying between them. CDR3 region: CASSVAGGRNQPQHF. CDR3 bases: TGTGCCAGCAGCGTAGCGGGGGGTAGGAATCAGCCCCAGCATTTT.

This chain joins TRBV19 and TRBJ2-7; 11 bases map to TRBD2. From germline, CDR1 is LNHDA and CDR2 SQIVND (reference sequence). J lost 4 bases, V lost 5 bases, and 7 bases had no gene match. This CDR3 region has 15 residues. The CDR3 bases are TGTGCCAGTAGTGTATCGGGACTAGCGGATTACGAGCAGTACTTC. Its translation is CASSVSGLADYEQYF.

The CDR3 region is CASSSLGQGSGYTF. The CDR3 nucleotides read TGTGCCAGTAGCAGCCTAGGACAGGGCTCCGGCTACACCTTC. J is TRBJ1-2 and V is TRBV19; 8 bases map to TRBD1. Per germline, CDR1 LNHDA and CDR2 SQIVND (reference sequence). With V trimmed by 6 bases and J by 8 bases, 11 bases remained unmatched. CDR3 length equals 14 residues.

The CDR3 DNA follows: TGTGCCAGCACCGTAAAAGGATTGGGCAGATCCTACGAGCAGTACTTC. Protein sequence: CASTVKGLGRSYEQYF. The rearrangement links TRBV11-1 to TRBJ2-7, with D unclear. Trimming took 7 bases from V and 1 from J, leaving 20 bases between them. This CDR3 contains 16 residues. Germline values: CDR1 SGHAT, CDR2 FQDESV (reference sequence).

The chain is built from TRBV2 and TRBJ1-5; 8 bases align to TRBD1. Unmatched junction bases numbered 3, after V lost 7 bases and J lost 7 bases. The CDR3 covers 12 residues. CDR1 and CDR2 (germline): SNHLY, FYNNEI. The CDR3 here is CASKDRGQPQHF. The CDR3 DNA reads as TGTGCCAGCAAAGACAGGGGACAGCCCCAGCATTTT.